A single sample is the source of the 6 T cell receptor beta chains below, sequenced in a study of shared clonotypes between healthy human individuals (dated by TCRdb to about 2020). The library was generated by the immunoSEQ multiplex PCR assay. TCRdb took this table from immuneACCESS and kept in-frame rearrangements with V and J called. Such tables lack part of the clones; where checked against another copy, unresolved V genes explain under half of the gap, and the rest is unexplained. The sample records over a million clones, about 80% of which are singletons. The ten most abundant clones make up approximately 1.5% of the sample. The specimen was memory CD4+ T cells sorted from blood. In light of the paper, this sample's cell subset or site label describes: CD45RA-negative fraction. The receptors derive from a man between 18 and 35 years old in good health.

Concerning this clone itself: This may be a read error, as it is one base from a much larger clone. The chain couples TRBV6-5 to TRBJ2-7; D possibly corresponds to TRBD1 (6 bases). V was cut by 6 bases and J by 0 bases, with 9 bases left in between. This CDR3 is built from 13 residues. Germline V lookup: CDR1 MNHEY, CDR2 SVGAGI. CDR3 DNA sequence: TGTGCCAGCAGCCAGGACAGCTCCTACGAGCAGTACTTC. Protein sequence: CASSQDSSYEQYF.

The rearrangement joins TRBV23-1 to TRBJ1-2, with a weak D call TRBD1 (5 bases). TRBV23-1 is labeled an ORF, and its function is uncertain. The CDR3 loop spans 12 amino acids. Deletions cut 4 bases from V and 2 bases from J, with 5 bases between. In nucleotides, the CDR3 is TGCGCCAGCAGTCGGGGGAACTATGGCTACACCTTC. Translating it yields CASSRGNYGYTF.

The CDR3 spells CSVRDKDTIYF. In DNA form, the CDR3 reads TGCAGCGTCCGGGACAAGGACACCATATATTTT. The J gene is TRBJ1-3, the V gene TRBV29-1, with a possible D match to TRBD1 (6 bases). Between the trimmed V and J ends, which lost 6 bases and 8 bases, there was a span of 11 bases. Germline CDR1 reads SQVTM; CDR2 reads ANQGSEA. The CDR3 has 11 amino acids. Combining the CDR3 with reference TRBV29-1 and TRBJ1-3 gives the whole variable domain SAVISQKPSRDICQRGTSLTIQCQVDSQVTMMFWYRQQPGQSLTLIATANQGSEATYESGFVIDKFPISRPNLTFSTLTVSNMSPEDSSIYLCSVRDKDTIYFGEGSWLTVV.

V and J are TRBV7-9 and TRBJ2-2, with D possibly being TRBD2 (5 bases). Germline V lookup: CDR1 SEHNR, CDR2 FQNEAQ (reference sequence). The CDR3 loop spans 14 amino acids. Trimming left V 9 bases short and J 1 base short, with 12 bases between. CDR3 amino acids: CARSGSLNTGELFF. CDR3 nucleotide sequence: TGTGCCAGGTCGGGGAGTTTGAACACCGGGGAGCTGTTTTTT.

This chain connects TRBV7-2 to TRBJ2-7; no firm D call. There are 12 residues in the CDR3. CDR1 SGHTA and CDR2 FQGNSA come from the germline V gene. The ends were cut back, 4 bases at V and 4 bases at J, with 8 bases in the middle. CDR3 bases: TGTGCCAGCAGCTCGTGGGTGTACGAGCAGTACTTC. Its translation: CASSSWVYEQYF.

This sequence joins TRBV2 and TRBJ2-7, with D tentatively TRBD2 (7 bases). Trimming cost V 6 bases and J 3 bases, with 15 bases left between them. Germline assignment: CDR1 SNHLY and CDR2 FYNNEI. CDR3 length: 14 residues. CDR3 coding DNA: TGTGCCAGCAGACCGGTGGGAGGGGGCTACGAGCAGTACTTC. The encoded protein is CASRPVGGGYEQYF.